These T cell receptor beta chains were read from a single sample in a study of Ad26.COV2.S vaccination and SARS-CoV-2 variants. Produced via immunoSEQ multiplex PCR; TCRdb's table is partial and in-frame only. The sample records more than 300,000 clones, about 88% being singletons. Sequencing was performed on peripheral blood, taken in a trial of Ad26.COV2.S vaccine versus placebo. These receptors were taken from a person aged 18-65 years who received the Ad26.COV2.S COVID-19 vaccine or a placebo. The CDR3 runs from the conserved cysteine through the conserved F or W. A D gene is named only where the DNA matches it firmly. The size of a clone is reported for some rows only, either as once, few or many, or as a class for expanded clones.

CDR3nt | CDR3aa | v_gene | abundance | j_gene | d_gene
TGTGCCAGCCGGATAAGGGGGGACACCTACGAGCAGTACTTC | CASRIRGDTYEQYF | TRBV3-1/TRBV3-2 | - | TRBJ2-7 | -
TGTGCCAGCAGTGGGTCGGCAGCCACCGGGGAGCTGTTTTTT | CASSGSAATGELFF | TRBV2 | once | TRBJ2-2 | -
TGTGCCAGCAGTGAAGCAATCACCGGGGAGCTGTTTTTT | CASSEAITGELFF | TRBV25-1 | - | TRBJ2-2 | -
TGTGCCAGCAGTTTCCTGACAAACACTGAAGCTTTCTTT | CASSFLTNTEAFF | TRBV28 | - | TRBJ1-1 | -
TGCAGCGTTTTATTAGCGGGACCAAATGAGCAGTTCTTC | CSVLLAGPNEQFF | TRBV29-1 | - | TRBJ2-1 | TRBD2
TGCGCCAGCAGCCAAGATGAGAGGGTCGGGCAGTACTTC | CASSQDERVGQYF | TRBV4-1 | - | TRBJ2-7 | -
TGCAGCGTTGCAAGTGAGTCCTACGAGCAGTACTTC | CSVASESYEQYF | TRBV29-1 | - | TRBJ2-7 | -
TGTGCCAGCAGTGAATCCACGGCCAGGGGCCCAAGAGGCTACACCTTC | CASSESTARGPRGYTF | TRBV2 | - | TRBJ1-2 | -
TGTGCCAGCAGCTCCTATACCGGGACTCCATATGAGCAGTTCTTC | CASSSYTGTPYEQFF | TRBV7-9 | - | TRBJ2-1 | -
TGTGCCAGCAGCCGCCAGGTCAATCAGCCCCAGCATTTT | CASSRQVNQPQHF | TRBV3-1/TRBV3-2 | few | TRBJ1-5 | -
TGCGCCAGCAGCTCGGACAGGGGGCCTCACGAGCAGTACTTC | CASSSDRGPHEQYF | TRBV5-1 | - | TRBJ2-7 | TRBD1
TGTGCCACCAGCAGAGATCTTTGCCAGGGATCGGGCTATGGCTACACCTTC | CATSRDLCQGSGYGYTF | TRBV15 | few | TRBJ1-2 | -
TGCGCCAGCAGTGAGCAAATAGCGGGAGGGTCCTACGAGCAGTACTTC | CASSEQIAGGSYEQYF | TRBV10-2 | - | TRBJ2-7 | TRBD2
TGTGCCAGCCGGGACCGAGTGGGCTATTTGCAGCCCCAGCATTTT | CASRDRVGYLQPQHF | TRBV6-5 | - | TRBJ1-5 | -
TGTGCCAGCAGTCCTTTTAGCGGGAGGTCCGAGCAGTACTTC | CASSPFSGRSEQYF | TRBV27 | few | TRBJ2-7 | TRBD2
TGTGCCAGCAGCCCAGGGGCCCGGCCAGATACGCAGTATTTT | CASSPGARPDTQYF | TRBV7-3 | - | TRBJ2-3 | -